The source of this T cell receptor (beta chain) is a study of blood T cell repertoires in COVID-19. At the level of the study: From the United States, Italy and Spain came samples of acute and convalescent COVID-19. T cells, B-cell-depleted T cells, or PBMCs supplied cDNA or gDNA.

Trimming removed 0 bases from V and 5 bases from J; junction bases left unmatched: 13. CDR3 length: 17 amino acids. Germline V gene sequence: CDR1 SGHRS, CDR2 YFSETQ. Authors' processing steps: Reference gene primer amplification gave estimated nucleated cell counts. Sequenced by immunoSEQ multiplex PCR; TCRdb stores in-frame clones only, minus some. V and J calls and clone size are given by that table; D and trimming were obtained from the DNA. The sample records approximately 180,000 clones, 88% being singletons. The chain combines TRBV5-1 with TRBJ2-5, with 7 positions matching TRBD2. This clonotype was obtained from a human donor in a cohort sampled during active COVID-19. Sequenced input: peripheral blood. CDR3 region: CASSLAALGGSRETQYF. The CDR3 DNA is TGCGCCAGCAGCTTGGCGGCCCTCGGGGGGTCGAGGGAGACCCAGTACTTC.